Here is one T cell receptor (beta chain) with its context. The protocol was immunoSEQ multiplex PCR, while the TCRdb copy is restricted to in-frame clones and leaves out a portion. Seen here are some 60,000 clones, 86% observed once, and the top ten hold almost 4%. The data originate from a study of OX40 agonist ivuxolimab in advanced cancers. Germline CDR1 reads MNHNY; CDR2 reads SVGAGI (reference sequence). V lost 4 bases and J lost 13; bases outside the gene matches: 6. The CDR3 sequence is 14 residues long. Source: CD4+ or CD8+ T cells sorted from blood, taken in a trial of the OX40 agonist ivuxolimab. This chain links TRBV6-6 with TRBJ1-6, with TRBD1 matching over 11 bases. This receptor was taken from an adult with an advanced solid tumor such as melanoma, head and neck, liver or kidney cancer. Here the CDR3 reads CASSWGQGVAPLHF. The CDR3 DNA follows: TGTGCCAGCAGTTGGGGACAGGGGGTTGCTCCCCTCCACTTT.